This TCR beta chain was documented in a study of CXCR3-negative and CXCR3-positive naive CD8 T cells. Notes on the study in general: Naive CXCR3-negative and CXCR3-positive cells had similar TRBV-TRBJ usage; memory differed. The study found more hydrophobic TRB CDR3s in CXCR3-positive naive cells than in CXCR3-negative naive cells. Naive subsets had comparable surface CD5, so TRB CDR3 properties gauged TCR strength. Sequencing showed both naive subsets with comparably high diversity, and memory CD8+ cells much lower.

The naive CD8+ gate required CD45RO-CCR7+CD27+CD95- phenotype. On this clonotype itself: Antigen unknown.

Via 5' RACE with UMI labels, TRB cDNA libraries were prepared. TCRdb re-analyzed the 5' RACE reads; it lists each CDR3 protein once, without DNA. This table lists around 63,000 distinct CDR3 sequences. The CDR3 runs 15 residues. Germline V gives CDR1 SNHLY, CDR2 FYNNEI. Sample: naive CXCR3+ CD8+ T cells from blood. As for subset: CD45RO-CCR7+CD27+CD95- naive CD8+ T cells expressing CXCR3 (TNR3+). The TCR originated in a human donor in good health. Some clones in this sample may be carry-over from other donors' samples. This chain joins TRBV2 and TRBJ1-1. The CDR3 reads CASSEYKDLGTEAFF.